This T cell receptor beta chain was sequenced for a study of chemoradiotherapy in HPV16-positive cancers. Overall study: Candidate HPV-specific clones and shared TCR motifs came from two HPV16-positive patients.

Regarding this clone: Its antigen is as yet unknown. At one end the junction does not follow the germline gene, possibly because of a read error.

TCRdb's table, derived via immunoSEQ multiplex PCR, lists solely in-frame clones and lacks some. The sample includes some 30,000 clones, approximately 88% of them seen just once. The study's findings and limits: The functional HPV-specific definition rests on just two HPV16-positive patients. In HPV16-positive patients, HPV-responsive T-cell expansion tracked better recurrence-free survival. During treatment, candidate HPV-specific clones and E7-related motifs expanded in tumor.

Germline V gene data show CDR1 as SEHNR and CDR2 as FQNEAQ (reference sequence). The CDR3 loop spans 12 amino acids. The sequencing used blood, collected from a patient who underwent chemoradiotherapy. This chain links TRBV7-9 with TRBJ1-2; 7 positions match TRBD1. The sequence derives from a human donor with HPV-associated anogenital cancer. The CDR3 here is CASSLTGDNHFF. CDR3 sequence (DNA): TGTGCCAGCAGCTTAACAGGGGATAATCACTTCTTC. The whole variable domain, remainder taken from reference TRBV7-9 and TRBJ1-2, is DTGVSQNPRHKITKRGQNVTFRCDPISEHNRLYWYRQTLGQGPEFLTYFQNEAQLEKSRLLSDRFSAERPKGSFSTLEIQRTEQGDSAMYLCASSLTGDNHFFGSGTRLTVV.